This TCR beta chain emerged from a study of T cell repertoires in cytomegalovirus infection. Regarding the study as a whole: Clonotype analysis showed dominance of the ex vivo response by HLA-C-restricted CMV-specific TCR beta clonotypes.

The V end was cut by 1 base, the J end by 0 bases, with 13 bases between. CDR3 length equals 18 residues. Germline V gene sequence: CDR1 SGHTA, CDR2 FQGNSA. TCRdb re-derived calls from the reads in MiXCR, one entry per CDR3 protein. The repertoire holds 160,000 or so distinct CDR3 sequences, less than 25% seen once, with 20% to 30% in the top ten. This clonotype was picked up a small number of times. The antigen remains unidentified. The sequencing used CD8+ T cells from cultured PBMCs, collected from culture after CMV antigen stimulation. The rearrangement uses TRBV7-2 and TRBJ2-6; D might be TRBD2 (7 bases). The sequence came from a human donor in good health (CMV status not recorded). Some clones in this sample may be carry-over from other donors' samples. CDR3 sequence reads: CASSLVGGGLSGANVLTF. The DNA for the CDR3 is TGTGCCAGCAGCTTAGTAGGGGGGGGACTCTCTGGGGCCAACGTCCTGACTTTC.